This T cell receptor (beta chain) was sequenced for a study of cytomegalovirus exposure and HLA in healthy donors. Study results and limitations: Researchers counted approximately 160 TCR beta chains as cytomegalovirus-associated. A later analysis reportedly found that, within productive TCRs, an Asian-associated ancestry cluster had fewer N-insertions than the mean observed across the roughly 700 donors. In all likelihood, a cluster of highly shared sequence variants was a sequencing artifact.

This PCR relied on a set of 60 Vbeta primers and 13 Jbeta primers. The data were produced by immunoSEQ multiplex PCR, yet TCRdb's version contains in-frame clones alone and is incomplete. The sample shows approximately 190,000 clones, and approximately 6.5% sits with its ten largest clones. The CDR3 has 15 residues. Germline V lookup: CDR1 SGHDN, CDR2 FVKESK. V lost 5 bases to trimming and J lost 1 base, with 14 bases between them. In regard to this clone: Its specificity is unknown.

Sequencing used PBMCs. The chain couples TRBV14 to TRBJ1-1; D is unclear. This receptor was identified in a man aged 25-45 years in good health and CMV-seronegative. This CDR3 is CASSTSGVGNTEAFF. As DNA, the CDR3 is TGTGCCAGCAGCACATCCGGGGTTGGGAACACTGAAGCTTTCTTT.